This TCR beta chain originates from a study of shared clonotypes between healthy human individuals. Overall study: Ranging from 18 to 49 in age, donors were a couple of women and a few men.

Libraries were prepared by immunoSEQ multiplex PCR; TCRdb keeps only in-frame clonotypes and omits some of them. The data hold 550,000 to 850,000 clones, with roughly 72% observed a single time. Regarding the study as a whole: Against clonotypes common to all four donors, non-shared ones had lower generation probabilities.

The J segment lost 9 bases and the V segment lost 5 bases, leaving 9 bases of the junction unmatched. Germline V gives CDR1 PRHDT, CDR2 FYEKMQ (reference sequence). There are 15 residues in the CDR3. With respect to this clone: What it binds is unknown.

Donors comprised only Caucasian adults living in Nashville, Tennessee. The source is a woman between 25 and 40 years old in good health. The sample was memory CD4+ T cells sorted from blood. Subset denoted: CD45RA-negative fraction. V and J are TRBV13 and TRBJ1-6, with 8 bases aligning to TRBD1. The CDR3 coding sequence is TGTGCCAGCAGCGCCGTACAGGGGGTGGGTTCACCCCTCCACTTT. Its protein is CASSAVQGVGSPLHF.